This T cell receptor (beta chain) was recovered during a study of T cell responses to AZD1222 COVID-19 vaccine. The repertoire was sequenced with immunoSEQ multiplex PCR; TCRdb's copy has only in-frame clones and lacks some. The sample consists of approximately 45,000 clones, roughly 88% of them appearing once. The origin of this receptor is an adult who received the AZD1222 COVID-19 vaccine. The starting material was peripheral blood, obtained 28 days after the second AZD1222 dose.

In DNA, the CDR3 is TGTGCCAGCAGCTTAGATAGGGACAAAGCTTTCTTT. Translated, it gives CASSLDRDKAFF. V and J are TRBV13 and TRBJ1-1; tentatively, D is TRBD1 (6 bases). Per germline, CDR1 PRHDT and CDR2 FYEKMQ (reference sequence). Trimming removed 1 base from V and 9 bases from J, with 9 bases in between. The length of the CDR3 is 12 residues.